This T cell receptor beta chain was captured in a study of T cell repertoires in cytomegalovirus infection. Study-wide background: CMV epitopes used comprised recently identified HLA-C-restricted ones and well-studied HLA-B-restricted ones. Carrying CMV and the relevant HLA type showed in public TCR beta signatures.

CDR3 size: 10 residues. Germline V gives CDR1 SNHLY, CDR2 FYNNEI. V lost 6 bases and J 13 bases, leaving 9 bases between the germline ends. Study-level findings and limits: Clonotypes of TCR beta that were HLA-C-restricted and CMV-specific dominated the ex vivo response.

TCRdb recomputed calls from the reads with MiXCR, one row per CDR3 protein. The sample shows hundreds of thousands of distinct CDR3 sequences, approximately 30% of them seen only once. With respect to this clonotype: Its antigen is as yet unknown.

This TCR was recovered from a human donor in good health (CMV status not recorded). Some clones in this sample may be carry-over from other donors' samples. Sequenced here: cultured CD8+ T cells from PBMCs, sampled from culture after CMV antigen stimulation. The chain links TRBV2 to TRBJ1-4; D is undetermined. CDR3 DNA: TGTGCCAGCAGGGGCCGAGTACTGTTTTTT. As protein: CASRGRVLFF.